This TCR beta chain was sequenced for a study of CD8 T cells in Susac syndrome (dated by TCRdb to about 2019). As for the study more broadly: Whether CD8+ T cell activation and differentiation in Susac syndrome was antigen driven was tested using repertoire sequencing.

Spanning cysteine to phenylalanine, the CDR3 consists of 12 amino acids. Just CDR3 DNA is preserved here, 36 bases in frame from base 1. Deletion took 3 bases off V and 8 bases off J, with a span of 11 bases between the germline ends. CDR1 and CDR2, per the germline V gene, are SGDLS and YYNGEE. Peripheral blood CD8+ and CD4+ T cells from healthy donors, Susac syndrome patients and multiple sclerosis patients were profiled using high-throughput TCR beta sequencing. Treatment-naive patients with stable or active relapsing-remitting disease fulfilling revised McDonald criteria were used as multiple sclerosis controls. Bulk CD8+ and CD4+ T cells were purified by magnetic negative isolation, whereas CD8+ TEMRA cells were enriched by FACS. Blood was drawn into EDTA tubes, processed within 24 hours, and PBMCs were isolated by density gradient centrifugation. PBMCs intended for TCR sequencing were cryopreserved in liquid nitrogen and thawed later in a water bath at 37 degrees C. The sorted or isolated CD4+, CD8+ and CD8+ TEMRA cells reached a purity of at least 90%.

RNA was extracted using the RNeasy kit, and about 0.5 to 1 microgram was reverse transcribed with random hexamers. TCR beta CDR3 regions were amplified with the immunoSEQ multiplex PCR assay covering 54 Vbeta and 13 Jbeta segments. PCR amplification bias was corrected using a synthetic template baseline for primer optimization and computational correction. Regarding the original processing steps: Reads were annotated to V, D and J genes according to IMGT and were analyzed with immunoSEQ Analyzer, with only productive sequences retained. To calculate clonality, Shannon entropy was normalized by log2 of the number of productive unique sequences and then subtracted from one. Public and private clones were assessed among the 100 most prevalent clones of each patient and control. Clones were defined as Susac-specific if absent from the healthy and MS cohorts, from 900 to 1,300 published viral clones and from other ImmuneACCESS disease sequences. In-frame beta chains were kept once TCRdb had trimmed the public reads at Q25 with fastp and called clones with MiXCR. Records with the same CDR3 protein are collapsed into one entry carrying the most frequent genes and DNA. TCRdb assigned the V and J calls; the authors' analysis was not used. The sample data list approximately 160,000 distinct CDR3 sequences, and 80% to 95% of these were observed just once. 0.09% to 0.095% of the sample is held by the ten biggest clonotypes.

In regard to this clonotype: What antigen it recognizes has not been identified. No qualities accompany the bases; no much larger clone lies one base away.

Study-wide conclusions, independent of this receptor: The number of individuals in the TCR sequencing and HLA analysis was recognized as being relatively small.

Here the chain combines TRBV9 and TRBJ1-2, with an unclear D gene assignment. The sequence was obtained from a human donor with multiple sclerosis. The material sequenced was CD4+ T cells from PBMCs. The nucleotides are TGTGCCAGCAGCGCGTTGGGTTTCGGCTACACCTTC. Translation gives CASSALGFGYTF.